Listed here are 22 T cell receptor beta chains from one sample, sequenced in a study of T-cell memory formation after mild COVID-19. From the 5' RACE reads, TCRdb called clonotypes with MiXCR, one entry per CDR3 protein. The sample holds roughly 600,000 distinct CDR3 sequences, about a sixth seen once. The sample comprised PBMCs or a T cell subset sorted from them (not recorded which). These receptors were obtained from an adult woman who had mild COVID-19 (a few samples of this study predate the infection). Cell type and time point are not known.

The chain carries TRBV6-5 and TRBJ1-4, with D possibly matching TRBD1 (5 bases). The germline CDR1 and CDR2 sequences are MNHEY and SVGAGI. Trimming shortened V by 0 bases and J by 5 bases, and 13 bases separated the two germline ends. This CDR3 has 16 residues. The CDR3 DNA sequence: TGTGCCAGCAGTTACTCGCAGGGACGGGGGAATGAAAAACTGTTTTTT. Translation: CASSYSQGRGNEKLFF.

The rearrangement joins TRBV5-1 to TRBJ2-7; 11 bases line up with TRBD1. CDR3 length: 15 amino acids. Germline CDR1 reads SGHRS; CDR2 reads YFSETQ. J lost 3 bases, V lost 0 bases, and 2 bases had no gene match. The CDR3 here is CASSLEGTGGYEQYF. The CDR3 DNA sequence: TGCGCCAGCAGCTTGGAAGGGACAGGGGGCTACGAGCAGTACTTC. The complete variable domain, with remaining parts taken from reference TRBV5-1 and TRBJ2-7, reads KAGVTQTPRYLIKTRGQQVTLSCSPISGHRSVSWYQQTPGQGLQFLFEYFSETQRNKGNFPGRFSGRQFSNSRSEMNVSTLELGDSALYLCASSLEGTGGYEQYFGPGTRLTVT.

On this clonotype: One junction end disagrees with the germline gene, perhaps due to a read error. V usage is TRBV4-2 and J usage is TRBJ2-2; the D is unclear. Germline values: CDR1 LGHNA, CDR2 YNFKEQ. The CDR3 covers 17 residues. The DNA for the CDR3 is TGTGCCAGCAGCCAAGTCCTGTCTAACCGGAACGCCGGGGAGCTGTTTTTT. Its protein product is CASSQVLSNRNAGELFF.

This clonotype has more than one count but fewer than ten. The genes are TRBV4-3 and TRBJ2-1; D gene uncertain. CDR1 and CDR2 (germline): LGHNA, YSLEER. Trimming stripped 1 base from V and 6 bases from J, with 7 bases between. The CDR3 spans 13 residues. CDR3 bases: TGCGCCAGCAGCCAAGGAAAAGGCAATGAGCAGTTCTTC. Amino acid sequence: CASSQGKGNEQFF.

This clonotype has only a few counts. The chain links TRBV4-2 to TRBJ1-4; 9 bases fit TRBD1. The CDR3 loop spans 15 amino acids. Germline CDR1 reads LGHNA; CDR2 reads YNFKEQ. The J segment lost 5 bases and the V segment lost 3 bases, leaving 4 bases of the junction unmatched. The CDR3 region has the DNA TGTGCCAGCAGCCAGCCCGGGACAGGGAATGAAAAACTGTTTTTT. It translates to CASSQPGTGNEKLFF.

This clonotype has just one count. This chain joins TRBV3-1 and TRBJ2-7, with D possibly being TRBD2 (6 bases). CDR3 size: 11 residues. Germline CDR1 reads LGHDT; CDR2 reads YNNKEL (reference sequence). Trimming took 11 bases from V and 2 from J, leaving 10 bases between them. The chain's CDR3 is CACASAYEQYF. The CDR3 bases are TGTGCCTGCGCTAGCGCCTACGAGCAGTACTTC.

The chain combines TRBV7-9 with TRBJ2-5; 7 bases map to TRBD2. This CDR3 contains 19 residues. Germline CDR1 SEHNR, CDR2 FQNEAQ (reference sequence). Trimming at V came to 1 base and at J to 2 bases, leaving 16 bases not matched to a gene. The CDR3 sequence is CASSLGAWLADGGQETQYF. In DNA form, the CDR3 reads TGTGCCAGCAGCTTAGGCGCGTGGCTAGCGGATGGGGGACAAGAGACCCAGTACTTC.

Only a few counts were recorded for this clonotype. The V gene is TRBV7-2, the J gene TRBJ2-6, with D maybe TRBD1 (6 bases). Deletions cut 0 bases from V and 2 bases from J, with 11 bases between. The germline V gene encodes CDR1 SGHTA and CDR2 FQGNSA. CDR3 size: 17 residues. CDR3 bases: TGTGCCAGCAGCTTAGCCTTTGAGGGGGCTGGGGCCAACGTCCTGACTTTC. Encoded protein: CASSLAFEGAGANVLTF.

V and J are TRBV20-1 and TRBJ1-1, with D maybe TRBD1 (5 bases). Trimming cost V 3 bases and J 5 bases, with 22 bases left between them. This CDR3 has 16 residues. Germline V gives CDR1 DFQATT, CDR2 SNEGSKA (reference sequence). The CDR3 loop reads CSASKGYGPGETEAFF. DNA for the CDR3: TGCAGTGCTAGTAAGGGGTATGGACCGGGTGAAACTGAAGCTTTCTTT.

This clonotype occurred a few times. CDR3 DNA: TGTGCCAGCTCACCTTTGCTAGGACGGCGGAACACTGAAGCTTTCTTT. It is translated as CASSPLLGRRNTEAFF. This chain joins TRBV18 and TRBJ1-1, with unresolved D. Germline V gene lookup returns CDR1 KGHSH and CDR2 LQKENI. The CDR3 extends over 16 amino acids. The ends were cut back, 3 bases at V and 1 base at J, with 15 bases in the middle.

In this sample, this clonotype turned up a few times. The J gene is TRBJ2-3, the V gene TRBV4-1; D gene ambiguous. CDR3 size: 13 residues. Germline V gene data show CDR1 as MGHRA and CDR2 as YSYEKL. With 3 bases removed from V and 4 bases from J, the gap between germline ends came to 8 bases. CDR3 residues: CASSQMTADTQYF. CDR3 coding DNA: TGCGCCAGCAGCCAGATGACGGCAGATACGCAGTATTTT.

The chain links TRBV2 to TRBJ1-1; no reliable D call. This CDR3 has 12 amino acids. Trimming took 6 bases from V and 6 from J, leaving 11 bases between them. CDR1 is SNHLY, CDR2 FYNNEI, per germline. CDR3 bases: TGTGCCAGCAGGCCCGAGACACCTGAAGCTTTCTTT. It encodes CASRPETPEAFF.

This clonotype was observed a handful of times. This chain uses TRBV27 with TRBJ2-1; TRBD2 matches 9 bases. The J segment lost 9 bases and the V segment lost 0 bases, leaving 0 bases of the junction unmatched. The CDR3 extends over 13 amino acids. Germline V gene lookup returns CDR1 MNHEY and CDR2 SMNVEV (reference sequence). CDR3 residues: CASSLSRGGEQFF. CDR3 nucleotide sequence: TGTGCCAGCAGTTTATCGCGGGGGGGTGAGCAGTTCTTC.

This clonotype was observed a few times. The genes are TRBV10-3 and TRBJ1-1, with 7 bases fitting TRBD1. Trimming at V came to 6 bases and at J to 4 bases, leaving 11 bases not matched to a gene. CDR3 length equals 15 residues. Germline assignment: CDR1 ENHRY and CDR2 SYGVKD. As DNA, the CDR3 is TGTGCCATCAGGGGTGTGACAGGGTTCAGCACTGAAGCTTTCTTT. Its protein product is CAIRGVTGFSTEAFF.

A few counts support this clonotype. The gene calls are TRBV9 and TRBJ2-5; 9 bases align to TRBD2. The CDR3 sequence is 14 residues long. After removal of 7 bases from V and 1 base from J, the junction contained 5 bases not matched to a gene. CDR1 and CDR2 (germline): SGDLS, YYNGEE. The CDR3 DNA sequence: TGTGCCAGCGGTAGCGGGGGCCTCCAAGAGACCCAGTACTTC. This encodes CASGSGGLQETQYF.

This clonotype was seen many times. This CDR3 is CASSPQGDYGYTF. CDR3 bases: TGCGCCAGCAGCCCTCAGGGGGACTATGGCTACACCTTC. The J gene is TRBJ1-2, the V gene TRBV5-1, with 7 bases that match TRBD1. The junction had 3 bases not matched to a gene; V was cut back by 4 bases and J by 3 bases. The CDR3 has 13 amino acids. Germline CDR1 reads SGHRS; CDR2 reads YFSETQ.

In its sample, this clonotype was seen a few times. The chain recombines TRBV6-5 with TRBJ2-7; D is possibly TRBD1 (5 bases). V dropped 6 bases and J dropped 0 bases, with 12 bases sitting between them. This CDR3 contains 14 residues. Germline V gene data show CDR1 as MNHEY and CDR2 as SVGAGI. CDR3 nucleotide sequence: TGTGCCAGCAGAAACGGGCAGGGCTCCTACGAGCAGTACTTC. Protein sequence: CASRNGQGSYEQYF.

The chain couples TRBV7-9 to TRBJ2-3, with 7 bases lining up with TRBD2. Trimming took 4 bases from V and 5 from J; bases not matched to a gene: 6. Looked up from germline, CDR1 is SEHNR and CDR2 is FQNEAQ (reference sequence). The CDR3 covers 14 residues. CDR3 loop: CASSWSGAKDTQYF. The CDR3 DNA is TGTGCCAGCAGCTGGAGCGGGGCGAAAGATACGCAGTATTTT. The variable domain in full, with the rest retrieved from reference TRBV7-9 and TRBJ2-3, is DTGVSQNPRHKITKRGQNVTFRCDPISEHNRLYWYRQTLGQGPEFLTYFQNEAQLEKSRLLSDRFSAERPKGSFSTLEIQRTEQGDSAMYLCASSWSGAKDTQYFGPGTRLTVL.

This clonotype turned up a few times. CDR3 coding DNA: TGCGCCAGCAGCCTATCCGGGACAGGGGGCCATACCGGGGAGCTGTTTTTT. Protein product: CASSLSGTGGHTGELFF. The chain couples TRBV4-3 to TRBJ2-2, with 12 nucleotides matching TRBD1. This CDR3 spans 17 amino acids. Trimming at V came to 4 bases and at J to 5 bases, leaving 8 bases not matched to a gene. Germline V lookup: CDR1 LGHNA, CDR2 YSLEER.

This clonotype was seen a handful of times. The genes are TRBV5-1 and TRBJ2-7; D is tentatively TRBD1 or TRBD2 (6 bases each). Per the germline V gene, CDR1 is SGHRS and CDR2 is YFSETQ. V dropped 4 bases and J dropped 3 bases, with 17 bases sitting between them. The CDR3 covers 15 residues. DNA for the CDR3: TGCGCCAGCAGCCCCCCGGGGGCGGAGATCTACGAGCAGTACTTC. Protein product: CASSPPGAEIYEQYF.

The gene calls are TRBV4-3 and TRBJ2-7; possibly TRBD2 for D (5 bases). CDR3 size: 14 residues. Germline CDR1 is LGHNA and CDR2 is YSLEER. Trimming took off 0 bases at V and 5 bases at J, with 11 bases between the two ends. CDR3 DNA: TGCGCCAGCAGCCAAGATAGGGAGTCCCACGAGCAGTACTTC. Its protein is CASSQDRESHEQYF.

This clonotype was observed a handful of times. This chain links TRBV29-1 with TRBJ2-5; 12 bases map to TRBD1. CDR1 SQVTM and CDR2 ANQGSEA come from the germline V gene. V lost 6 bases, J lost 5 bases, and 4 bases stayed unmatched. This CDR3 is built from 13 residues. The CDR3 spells CSVGTGGRETQYF. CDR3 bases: TGCAGCGTCGGGACAGGGGGCAGGGAGACCCAGTACTTC.